The source of this T cell receptor (beta chain) is a study of cytomegalovirus exposure and HLA in healthy donors. A multiplex PCR was run with 60 Vbeta primers and 13 Jbeta primers. Sequencing was performed with immunoSEQ multiplex PCR; in TCRdb, only in-frame clones are kept and a portion is missing. The sample includes 130,000 to 150,000 clones, roughly 80% of them seen just once. Specimen: PBMCs. The clonotype originates from a woman in her forties in good health and CMV-seropositive.

CDR3 sequence reads: CASARLQNEQFF. The CDR3 region has the DNA TGTGCCAGCGCCCGCCTCCAGAATGAGCAGTTCTTC. V and J are TRBV27 and TRBJ2-1; unclear D gene. Germline V CDR1 and CDR2: MNHEY, SMNVEV (reference sequence). The CDR3 has 12 amino acids. V was cut by 8 bases and J by 7 bases, with 12 bases left in between.